This paragraph reports one T cell receptor beta chain. One end of the junction varies from germline; a read error may be responsible. This sample was included in a study of blood T cells in healthy people across ages. The CDR3 covers 14 residues. The V gene's germline CDR1 is SSHAT and CDR2 FNYEAQ (reference sequence). Primed by a sample-barcoded 5' primer and a J-beta primer mix, a second PCR proceeded for about 7 to 11 cycles. TCRdb itself ran the 5' RACE reads through MiXCR, one entry per CDR3 protein. This sample yields 1.5 million to 2 million distinct CDR3 sequences, of which 39% are seen a single time; about 23% belongs to the top ten.

The rearrangement uses TRBV7-7 and TRBJ1-4; 8 nucleotides align to TRBD1. The specimen sequenced was blood. The clonotype originates from a human donor in good health. CDR3 sequence: CASSLGTGPEKLFF. CDR3 nucleotide sequence: TGTGCTAGCAGCTTAGGGACAGGTCCTGAAAAACTGTTTTTT.